The next 4 T cell receptor beta chains were all read from a single sample in a study of T-cell memory formation after mild COVID-19 (dated by TCRdb to about 2021). The library was made by 5' RACE. Sequencing relied on an Illumina NovaSeq 6000. In TCRdb, the public reads were trimmed at Q25 with fastp and aligned with MiXCR, with productive beta chains retained. Duplicate CDR3 protein sequences are folded into a single record with the most common DNA and genes. Counted in this sample were 34,000 or so distinct CDR3 sequences; approximately 8.3% of them appeared once. Just under 30% of the sample is held by the ten biggest clonotypes. The sequenced sample was PBMCs or a T cell subset sorted from them (not recorded which). Receptor source: a man aged 18-30 years who had mild COVID-19 (a few samples of this study predate the infection). The sample titles of this study are shuffled in the database, so cell type and time point are left out; the donor was told from shared clones.

This clonotype came up many times. J is TRBJ2-3 and V is TRBV10-1; D ambiguous. The CDR3 sequence is 13 residues long. The germline V and J ends were trimmed by 4 bases and 2 bases, with 7 bases remaining between them. Germline V CDR1 and CDR2: WNHNN, SYGVQD (reference sequence). The CDR3 DNA reads as TGCGCCAGCAGTGCCGGTCTCACAGATACGCAGTATTTT. This sequence encodes CASSAGLTDTQYF.

The V call is TRBV19, the J call TRBJ2-4; 9 nucleotides align to TRBD1. Germline V gives CDR1 LNHDA, CDR2 SQIVND (reference sequence). The V gene end was trimmed by 5 bases and the J gene end by 5 bases; junction bases not matched to a gene: 7. The CDR3 extends over 15 amino acids. CDR3 amino acids: CASSGTGRMENIQYF. The CDR3, as DNA: TGTGCCAGTAGTGGGACAGGGAGGATGGAAAACATTCAGTACTTC. The complete variable domain, with remaining parts taken from reference TRBV19 and TRBJ2-4, reads DGGITQSPKYLFRKEGQNVTLSCEQNLNHDAMYWYRQDPGQGLRLIYYSQIVNDFQKGDIAEGYSVSREKKESFPLTVTSAQKNPTAFYLCASSGTGRMENIQYFGAGTRLSVL.

In this sample, this clonotype turned up many times. J is TRBJ2-1 and V is TRBV4-3; 10 nucleotides align to TRBD1. With V trimmed by 0 bases and J by 8 bases, 4 bases remained unmatched. Germline V gene sequence: CDR1 LGHNA, CDR2 YSLEER. There are 15 residues in the CDR3. The CDR3 protein is CASSQEGQGWDEQFF. The CDR3 nucleotides are TGCGCCAGCAGCCAAGAGGGACAGGGGTGGGATGAGCAGTTCTTC.

This clonotype occurred many times. The chain uses TRBV14 and TRBJ2-2, with D unclear. V was clipped by 4 bases and J by 2 bases, with 11 bases between them. CDR1 is SGHDN, CDR2 FVKESK, per germline. This CDR3 spans 15 amino acids. The CDR3 loop reads CASSLEETNTGELFF. CDR3 bases: TGTGCCAGCAGCCTCGAGGAGACCAACACCGGGGAGCTGTTTTTT.